The 27 T cell receptor beta chains listed next were all sequenced from one sample in a study of T cells in Graves' hyperthyroidism and ophthalmopathy. Amplification of TCR beta CDR3 regions used RNA as the template. With the HTBI primer set, the TCR CDR3 went through a first round of RT-PCR. TCRdb itself ran the multiplex PCR reads through MiXCR, one entry per CDR3 protein. Among approximately 610,000 distinct CDR3 sequences listed, around 15% were seen once. Sequenced: blood. These TCRs come from a woman aged 18 to 35 with Graves' hyperthyroidism.

This clonotype has only a few counts. V is TRBV4-1 and J is TRBJ1-5; 9 positions agree with TRBD1. The V segment lost 4 bases and the J segment 6 bases; nucleotides outside the gene matches: 4. The CDR3 extends over 14 amino acids. The germline CDR1 and CDR2 sequences are MGHRA and YSYEKL. The CDR3: CASSRDRDFQPQHF. The CDR3 nucleotides read TGCGCCAGCAGCCGGGACAGGGATTTTCAGCCCCAGCATTTT.

This clonotype has a count of ten or more. The chain couples TRBV20-1 to TRBJ2-5; D gene uncertain. V was trimmed by 3 bases and J by 4 bases, leaving 12 bases between them. The germline gives CDR1 DFQATT, CDR2 SNEGSKA (reference sequence). The CDR3 extends over 13 amino acids. DNA of the CDR3: TGCAGTGCTAGCGTCCCCGGCCCAGAGACCCAGTACTTC. It is translated as CSASVPGPETQYF.

This clonotype appeared once. A much larger clone differs from this one at a single base, so this may be a read error. The chain is built from TRBV19 and TRBJ1-1, with no clear D. CDR3 length: 15 amino acids. Germline V lookup: CDR1 LNHDA, CDR2 SQIVND (reference sequence). The CDR3 coding sequence is TGTGCCAGTAGTGGCTCCGGAGAGAAGGGAACTGGAGCTTTCTTT. Residues: CASSGSGEKGTGAFF.

Details on this clonotype: At one end the junction does not follow the germline gene, possibly because of a read error. The chain couples TRBV24-1 to TRBJ1-1; D remains unclear. Germline CDR1 and CDR2: KGHDR and SFDVKD. This CDR3 is built from 16 residues. The CDR3 is CATSVLFITPNTEAFF. The CDR3 DNA sequence: TGTGCCACCAGTGTTTTGTTCATCACCCCGAACACTGAAGCTTTCTTT.

This clonotype has more than one count but fewer than ten. The CDR3 reads CASSGDSDTQYF. CDR3 sequence (DNA): TGTGCCAGCAGTGGGGACTCAGATACGCAGTATTTT. The rearrangement joins TRBV12-3 or TRBV12-4 to TRBJ2-3; TRBD2 is a possible D gene (6 bases). The CDR3 is 12 amino acids. Trimming removed 5 bases from V and 4 bases from J, with 7 bases in between.

This clonotype was counted at least ten times. This chain links TRBV12-3 or TRBV12-4 with TRBJ1-5, with no clear D. CDR3 size: 16 residues. V lost 5 bases and J lost 0, with 14 bases in between. Written as DNA, the CDR3 is TGTGCCAGCAGTGTAGGACTCACGGATAGCAATCAGCCCCAGCATTTT. Translation gives CASSVGLTDSNQPQHF.

V gene TRBV6-1 combines with J gene TRBJ2-7; perhaps D is TRBD1 or TRBD2 (5 bases each). V dropped 8 bases and J dropped 3 bases, with 26 bases sitting between them. This CDR3 contains 17 residues. The V gene's germline CDR1 is MNHNS and CDR2 SASEGT. CDR3 bases: TGTGCCAGCTCACCACTTCAGGGCCCGGGCGCGGGCTACGAGCAGTACTTC. Protein: CASSPLQGPGAGYEQYF.

The chain links TRBV4-1 to TRBJ1-6, with D possibly TRBD1 on 6 matching bases. Germline CDR1 is MGHRA and CDR2 is YSYEKL. CDR3 length equals 17 residues. V gave up 2 bases and J gave up 7 bases, with 18 bases separating them. The CDR3 DNA sequence: TGCGCCAGCAGCCAACCCAGACGGGGGCGGGAAAATTCACCCCTCCACTTT. This encodes CASSQPRRGRENSPLHF.

Ten or more counts support this clonotype. The V call is TRBV18, the J call TRBJ1-1; D unresolved. Trimming shortened V by 5 bases and J by 2 bases, and 9 bases separated the two germline ends. The CDR3 covers 13 residues. Germline V gene data show CDR1 as KGHSH and CDR2 as LQKENI. The CDR3 bases are TGTGCCAGCTCATCCAAGGACAACACTGAAGCTTTCTTT. Translation: CASSSKDNTEAFF.

The V call is TRBV9, the J call TRBJ1-5; D not certain. Per the germline V gene, CDR1 is SGDLS and CDR2 is YYNGEE. V gave up 3 bases and J gave up 1 base, with 8 bases separating them. The CDR3 is 14 amino acids. The CDR3 sequence is CASSGDGSNQPQHF. Written as DNA, the CDR3 is TGTGCCAGCAGCGGAGACGGGAGCAATCAGCCCCAGCATTTT.

This clonotype was detected many times. V usage is TRBV11-3 and J usage is TRBJ1-1; 10 bases are shared with TRBD1. The CDR3 consists of 16 residues. V lost 5 bases and J lost 6; bases outside the gene matches: 12. CDR1 is SGHNT and CDR2 is YENEEA in the germline V gene. The CDR3 is CASSPRTGGDIPEAFF. CDR3 in DNA: TGTGCCAGCAGCCCCCGGACAGGGGGGGATATACCTGAAGCTTTCTTT. Complete variable domain (other parts from reference TRBV11-3 and TRBJ1-1): EAGVVQSPRYKIIEKKQPVAFWCNPISGHNTLYWYLQNLGQGPELLIRYENEEAVDDSQLPKDRFSAERLKGVDSTLKIQPAELGDSAVYLCASSPRTGGDIPEAFFGQGTRLTVV.

There are many counts of this clonotype. The rearrangement uses TRBV6-1 and TRBJ1-2; 7 bases agree with TRBD1. Germline CDR1 and CDR2: MNHNS and SASEGT. The CDR3 loop spans 14 amino acids. The junction had 12 bases not matched to a gene; V was cut back by 6 bases and J by 8 bases. In nucleotides, the CDR3 is TGTGCCAGCAGCCGCCGACAGGGTTTGTGGGGCTACACCTTC. It codes for CASSRRQGLWGYTF.

This clonotype has ten or more counts. This sequence joins TRBV28 and TRBJ1-5; 8 bases line up with TRBD1. Germline trimming cut 5 bases from V and 4 bases from J; bases unmatched to any gene: 4. Germline loops: CDR1 MDHEN, CDR2 SYDVKM. The CDR3 is made up of 14 amino acids. The CDR3 spells CASSVTGENQPQHF. In DNA, the CDR3 is TGTGCCAGCAGTGTGACAGGGGAGAATCAGCCCCAGCATTTT.

This clonotype was observed many times. The V and J genes are TRBV27 and TRBJ2-7, with 8 bases matching TRBD1. Trimming at V came to 6 bases and at J to 1 base, leaving 5 bases not matched to a gene. CDR1 and CDR2 (germline): MNHEY, SMNVEV (reference sequence). The CDR3 contains 14 residues. The CDR3 nucleotides read TGTGCCAGCAGCTCGACAGGGGATTCCTACGAGCAGTACTTC. This translates into CASSSTGDSYEQYF.

V and J are TRBV7-2 and TRBJ2-1, with TRBD2 matching over 8 bases. The closer fit of TRBJ2-7 to the DNA end suggests the J call may be wrong. The CDR3 runs to 15 residues. Germline V gene sequence: CDR1 SGHTA, CDR2 FQGNSA. CDR3 loop: CASSSLAGSYNEQYF. CDR3 bases: TGTGCCAGCAGCTCCCTAGCGGGCTCCTACAATGAGCAGTACTTC.

This clonotype appeared a few times. The V gene is TRBV13, the J gene TRBJ2-7; 12 bases match TRBD2. V lost 6 bases, J lost 6 bases, and 6 bases stayed unmatched. Germline V gene data show CDR1 as PRHDT and CDR2 as FYEKMQ (reference sequence). This CDR3 is 14 amino acids long. CDR3 region: CASRPSGRAREQYF. The CDR3 nucleotides are TGTGCCAGCAGGCCTAGCGGGAGGGCCCGCGAGCAGTACTTC.

This clonotype showed up many times. V gene TRBV2 combines with J gene TRBJ1-1, with D perhaps matching TRBD1 (6 bases). V was trimmed by 6 bases and J by 4 bases, leaving 18 bases between them. In germline, CDR1 is SNHLY, CDR2 FYNNEI. CDR3 length: 15 amino acids. The CDR3, as DNA: TGTGCCAGCAGAGCGAACGTACAGGGCGGCACTGAAGCTTTCTTT. Protein: CASRANVQGGTEAFF.

This clonotype was recorded a few times. The genes are TRBV9 and TRBJ1-1; TRBD1 aligns across 7 bases. J gave up 2 bases and V 3 bases, and 10 bases lay outside the gene matches. CDR3 size: 16 residues. The germline V gene has CDR1 SGDLS and CDR2 YYNGEE. The CDR3 here is CASSGRDSSLNTEAFF. CDR3 nucleotides: TGTGCCAGCAGCGGACGGGACAGCTCTTTAAACACTGAAGCTTTCTTT.

This clonotype has at least ten counts. The chain joins TRBV28 to TRBJ2-1; D ambiguous. Trimming took off 7 bases at V and 4 bases at J, with 17 bases between the two ends. CDR3 size: 15 residues. Germline V gives CDR1 MDHEN, CDR2 SYDVKM. The CDR3 nucleotides read TGTGCCAGCATGGGAACAAGGGATGGGTACAATGAGCAGTTCTTC. It translates to CASMGTRDGYNEQFF.

This clonotype was detected a few times. A much larger clone lies one base from this, so it may be a read error. The final CDR3 position lacks the conserved phenylalanine or tryptophan, pointing to a likely read error. CDR3 sequence (DNA): TGCAGTGCCAAGTACACTGAAGCTTTCCTT. Amino acid sequence: CSAKYTEAFL. The chain recombines TRBV20-1 with TRBJ1-1; D call uncertain. The CDR3 has 10 residues. The V gene lost 6 bases and the J gene lost 3 bases, with 5 bases spanning the gap. Germline-derived CDR1 and CDR2 are DFQATT and SNEGSKA (reference sequence).

This clonotype was seen at least ten times. The chain links TRBV7-8 to TRBJ2-7; no reliable D call. CDR1 and CDR2 (germline): SGHVS, FQNEAQ. The V end lost 1 base, the J end lost 3 bases, and 13 bases lay between the germline ends. This CDR3 contains 15 residues. The CDR3 reads CASSLEGGKYYEQYF. The DNA for the CDR3 is TGTGCCAGCAGCTTAGAAGGCGGCAAATACTACGAGCAGTACTTC. The variable domain in full, with the rest retrieved from reference TRBV7-8 and TRBJ2-7, is GAGVSQSPRYKVAKRGQDVALRCDPISGHVSLFWYQQALGQGPEFLTYFQNEAQLDKSGLPSDRFFAERPEGSVSTLKIQRTQQEDSAVYLCASSLEGGKYYEQYFGPGTRLTVT.

The chain combines TRBV12-3 or TRBV12-4 with TRBJ2-5; D is ambiguous. CDR3 length equals 15 residues. V was pared by 6 bases and J by 2 bases, with 16 bases between. The CDR3 region is CASSQPPRFQETQYF. The CDR3 DNA is TGTGCCAGCAGCCAACCCCCGCGTTTTCAAGAGACCCAGTACTTC.

This clonotype was recorded many times. The chain recombines TRBV20-1 with TRBJ2-1; 11 bases line up with TRBD2. The CDR3 consists of 14 residues. Trimming at V came to 6 bases and at J to 13 bases, leaving 14 bases not matched to a gene. Germline V lookup: CDR1 DFQATT, CDR2 SNEGSKA (reference sequence). CDR3 sequence (DNA): TGCAGTGCCCTTCCCCCTAGCGGGAGGTCACTTCAGTTCTTC. Encoded protein: CSALPPSGRSLQFF.

To note about this clonotype: This may arise from a read error, as a much more abundant clone is one base away. The CDR3 nucleotides are TGCAGCGTTGCTAGCCCGGGGGGTCCAGATACGCAGTATTTT. Protein product: CSVASPGGPDTQYF. This sequence joins TRBV29-1 and TRBJ2-3, with 7 bases identical to TRBD2. The length of the CDR3 is 14 residues. Germline V gives CDR1 SQVTM, CDR2 ANQGSEA. Losses at the gene ends were 4 bases for V and 4 bases for J; bases not matched to a gene: 8.

In its sample, this clonotype was seen a few times. The CDR3 protein is CASSWYRDRGLSGELFF. The CDR3 bases are TGTGCCAGCAGTTGGTACCGGGACAGGGGGCTGTCCGGGGAGCTGTTTTTT. The V call is TRBV12-3 or TRBV12-4, the J call TRBJ2-2, with 12 bases aligning to TRBD1. The CDR3 sequence is 17 residues long. V trimming: 4 bases; J trimming: 6 bases; junction bases outside the gene matches: 9.

This clonotype was seen more than once but under ten times. The chain links TRBV7-2 to TRBJ1-3, with D maybe TRBD1 (5 bases). CDR3 size: 14 residues. Germline V gene data show CDR1 as SGHTA and CDR2 as FQGNSA. V gave up 3 bases and J gave up 4 bases, with 10 bases separating them. The CDR3 loop reads CASSFRDPGNTIYF. The CDR3 DNA is TGTGCCAGCAGCTTCAGGGATCCGGGAAACACCATATATTTT.

This clonotype was found many times. This chain uses TRBV12-3 or TRBV12-4 with TRBJ1-5, with D unclear. This CDR3 region has 14 residues. Between the trimmed V and J ends, which lost 3 bases and 2 bases, there was a span of 8 bases. CDR3 nucleotides: TGTGCCAGCAGTTTCGGGATCGGCAATCAGCCCCAGCATTTT. Translating it yields CASSFGIGNQPQHF.